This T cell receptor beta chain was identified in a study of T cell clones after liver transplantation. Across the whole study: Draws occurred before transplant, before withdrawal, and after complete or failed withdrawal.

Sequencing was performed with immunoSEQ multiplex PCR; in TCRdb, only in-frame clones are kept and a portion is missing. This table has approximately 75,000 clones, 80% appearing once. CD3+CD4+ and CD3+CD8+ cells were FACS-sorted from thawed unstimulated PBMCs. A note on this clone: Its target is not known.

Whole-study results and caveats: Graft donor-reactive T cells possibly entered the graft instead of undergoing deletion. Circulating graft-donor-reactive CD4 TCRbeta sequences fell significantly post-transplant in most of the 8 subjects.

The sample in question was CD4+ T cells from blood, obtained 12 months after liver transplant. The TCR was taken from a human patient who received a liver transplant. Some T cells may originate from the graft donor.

The CDR3 bases are TGTGCCAGCAGGGACAGGGGGCAACGCTTTAGCTATGGCTACACCTTC. Translating it yields CASRDRGQRFSYGYTF. The chain combines TRBV28 with TRBJ1-2; 11 bases map to TRBD1. The CDR3 loop spans 16 amino acids. V shed 6 bases, J shed 4 bases, and the junction held 10 bases outside the gene matches. Germline CDR1 and CDR2: MDHEN and SYDVKM.